The 32 T cell receptor beta chains in this list originate from one sample, sequenced in a study of T cell responses to AZD1222 COVID-19 vaccine. The protocol was immunoSEQ multiplex PCR, while the TCRdb copy is restricted to in-frame clones and leaves out a portion. The sample includes about 160,000 clones, around 93% of them seen just once. Sequenced material: peripheral blood, taken on day 0 of AZD1222 vaccination. The receptors here all came from an adult in good health.

This clone was observed once. The chain is built from TRBV6-5 and TRBJ2-2; 8 nucleotides align to TRBD1. Germline V gene sequence: CDR1 MNHEY, CDR2 SVGAGI. The trim removed 3 bases at V and 3 bases at J, leaving 3 bases unmatched. This CDR3 region has 15 residues. Here the CDR3 DNA reads TGTGCCAGCAGTTATACAGGGGGTTACACCGGGGAGCTGTTTTTT. Translation: CASSYTGGYTGELFF.

The rearrangement links TRBV5-1 to TRBJ1-1, with a weak D call TRBD1 (6 bases). The CDR3 has 18 residues. The germline V gene has CDR1 SGHRS and CDR2 YFSETQ. The V and J ends lost 0 bases and 3 bases respectively, with 21 bases between them. DNA for the CDR3: TGCGCCAGCAGCTTGGCCTTCTCACTACAGGGTATGGACACTGAAGCTTTCTTT. Amino acid sequence: CASSLAFSLQGMDTEAFF.

The chain combines TRBV6-5 with TRBJ1-3; no clear D. From germline, CDR1 is MNHEY and CDR2 SVGAGI. The V end was cut by 10 bases, the J end by 4 bases, with 14 bases between. This CDR3 has 13 amino acids. The chain's CDR3 is CATGGAAGNTIYF. The CDR3 bases are TGTGCCACCGGTGGCGCGGCCGGAAACACCATATATTTT.

Only a few counts were recorded for this clone. The CDR3 spells CASSFGGDSYGYTF. DNA of the CDR3: TGTGCCAGCAGCTTCGGCGGAGACTCCTATGGCTACACCTTC. The genes are TRBV13 and TRBJ1-2; D ambiguous. V gave up 3 bases and J gave up 4 bases, with 12 bases separating them. Per the germline V gene, CDR1 is PRHDT and CDR2 is FYEKMQ (reference sequence). This CDR3 has 14 amino acids.

The CDR3 region is CASVSGTEAFF. The CDR3 DNA is TGTGCCAGCGTTAGTGGCACTGAAGCTTTCTTT. This rearrangement joins TRBV7-9 to TRBJ1-1, with D unclear. CDR3 length: 11 residues. CDR1 SEHNR and CDR2 FQNEAQ come from the germline V gene (reference sequence). V lost 8 bases, J lost 4 bases, and 8 bases lay in between.

The CDR3 sequence is CASSQTSGPYEQYF. CDR3 nucleotide sequence: TGCGCCAGCAGCCAGACTAGCGGGCCCTACGAGCAGTACTTC. The V gene is TRBV4-3, the J gene TRBJ2-7; 10 bases are shared with TRBD2. After removal of 3 bases from V and 2 bases from J, the junction contained 1 base not matched to a gene. The germline V gene encodes CDR1 LGHNA and CDR2 YSLEER. CDR3 length equals 14 residues.

This clone has a handful of counts. V usage is TRBV19 and J usage is TRBJ2-4, with a weak D call TRBD2 (6 bases). The CDR3 sequence is 14 residues long. The V gene lost 3 bases and the J gene lost 8 bases, with 14 bases spanning the gap. CDR1 LNHDA and CDR2 SQIVND come from the germline V gene (reference sequence). CDR3 sequence (DNA): TGTGCCAGTAGTATGGGGATGGGAGGAGACATTCAGTACTTC. Protein: CASSMGMGGDIQYF. The full variable domain, with the rest looked up from reference TRBV19 and TRBJ2-4, is DGGITQSPKYLFRKEGQNVTLSCEQNLNHDAMYWYRQDPGQGLRLIYYSQIVNDFQKGDIAEGYSVSREKKESFPLTVTSAQKNPTAFYLCASSMGMGGDIQYFGAGTRLSVL.

This chain links TRBV5-1 with TRBJ2-1; 10 nucleotides agree with TRBD1. The CDR3 is made up of 14 amino acids. V dropped 5 bases and J dropped 4; count of bases not matched to a gene: 3. Germline V gives CDR1 SGHRS, CDR2 YFSETQ. CDR3 sequence (DNA): TGCGCCAGCAGGACAGGGGGCGAATACAATGAGCAGTTCTTC. It codes for CASRTGGEYNEQFF.

The gene calls are TRBV12-3 or TRBV12-4 and TRBJ1-2; TRBD1 is a possible D gene (5 bases). Trimming left V 5 bases short and J 4 bases short, with 11 bases between. The CDR3 contains 13 residues. CDR3 loop: CASSTRGLYGYTF. As DNA, the CDR3 is TGTGCCAGCAGTACTCGGGGCCTCTATGGCTACACCTTC.

The V gene is TRBV25-1, the J gene TRBJ2-7, with 11 bases fitting TRBD1. V lost 4 bases to trimming and J lost 2 bases; unmatched junction nucleotides: 4. Germline CDR1 and CDR2: MGHDK and SYGVNS. The length of the CDR3 is 15 residues. The CDR3 DNA reads as TGTGCCAGCAGTGCCGGGGACAGGGGGGCCTACGAGCAGTACTTC. Amino acids: CASSAGDRGAYEQYF.

The chain combines TRBV5-6 with TRBJ2-5, with D unresolved. Per the germline V gene, CDR1 is SGHDT and CDR2 is YYEEEE. V lost 2 bases, J lost 0 bases, and 5 bases lay in between. CDR3 length: 13 amino acids. For the CDR3, the DNA is TGTGCCAGCAGCTTTAATTACCAAGAGACCCAGTACTTC. Its protein product is CASSFNYQETQYF. Together with reference TRBV5-6 and TRBJ2-5, the CDR3 gives the full variable domain: DAGVTQSPTHLIKTRGQQVTLRCSPKSGHDTVSWYQQALGQGPQFIFQYYEEEERQRGNFPDRFSGHQFPNYSSELNVNALLLGDSALYLCASSFNYQETQYFGPGTRLLVL.

The chain carries TRBV10-3 and TRBJ1-1; 9 bases are shared with TRBD1. J was trimmed by 9 bases and V by 2 bases; bases with no gene match: 4. This CDR3 has 13 amino acids. Germline V gene data show CDR1 as ENHRY and CDR2 as SYGVKD. The CDR3: CAISEAQGAKAFF. In DNA form, the CDR3 reads TGTGCCATCAGTGAGGCACAGGGGGCTAAAGCTTTCTTT.

The V and J genes are TRBV6-6 and TRBJ2-5; TRBD2 agrees at 15 bases. This CDR3 region has 15 residues. From germline, CDR1 is MNHNY and CDR2 SVGAGI (reference sequence). Losses at the gene ends were 6 bases for V and 5 bases for J; bases not matched to a gene: 4. CDR3 DNA: TGTGCCAGCAGGGGACTAGCGGGAGGTGATGAGACCCAGTACTTC. This gives the protein CASRGLAGGDETQYF.

The rearrangement joins TRBV5-1 to TRBJ2-1; weak D call: TRBD1 (6 bases). V lost 2 bases and J 7 bases, leaving 7 bases between the germline ends. Germline CDR1 and CDR2: SGHRS and YFSETQ. This CDR3 contains 12 residues. The CDR3 sequence is CASSLTGNEQFF. The DNA for the CDR3 is TGCGCCAGCAGCTTAACAGGGAATGAGCAGTTCTTC.

The V gene is TRBV6-1, the J gene TRBJ2-7; 10 bases match TRBD1. J lost 9 bases, V lost 2 bases, and 7 bases had no gene match. Germline CDR1 is MNHNS and CDR2 is SASEGT. The CDR3 consists of 14 residues. For the CDR3, the DNA is TGTGCCAGCAGTGAACAGGGACAGGGGTCGATGCAGTACTTC. Protein: CASSEQGQGSMQYF.

This clone was picked up one time. CDR3: CASSLWTGIGTEAFF. The DNA of the CDR3 is TGTGCCAGCAGTTTATGGACAGGGATTGGCACTGAAGCTTTCTTT. V is TRBV28 and J is TRBJ1-1, with 7 bases lining up with TRBD1. The V and J ends lost 0 bases and 4 bases, in that order; junction bases with no gene match: 5. Germline V CDR1 and CDR2: MDHEN, SYDVKM. CDR3 length: 15 amino acids.

J is TRBJ2-7 and V is TRBV10-3; 9 nucleotides match TRBD1. This CDR3 has 14 residues. Looked up from germline, CDR1 is ENHRY and CDR2 is SYGVKD. Germline trimming cut 6 bases from V and 0 bases from J; bases unmatched to any gene: 3. This CDR3 reads CAIRGDRASYEQYF. The CDR3 region has the DNA TGTGCCATCAGGGGGGACAGGGCCTCCTACGAGCAGTACTTC.

This clone came up once. J is TRBJ1-1 and V is TRBV10-3; 7 nucleotides agree with TRBD1. The CDR3 consists of 16 residues. Trimming took 0 bases from V and 1 from J; bases not matched to a gene: 5. Germline CDR1 is ENHRY and CDR2 is SYGVKD. The CDR3 DNA reads TGTGCCATCAGTGAGTCAGGGGGACAGAAGAACACTGAAGCTTTCTTT. It specifies CAISESGGQKNTEAFF.

The rearrangement links TRBV4-3 to TRBJ1-3; D is unresolved. The CDR3 sequence is 17 residues long. The germline V gene has CDR1 LGHNA and CDR2 YSLEER. V lost 3 bases to trimming and J lost 0 bases, with 15 bases between them. This CDR3 reads CASSQTVPTRSGNTIYF. In DNA, the CDR3 is TGCGCCAGCAGCCAGACCGTGCCCACTCGCTCTGGAAACACCATATATTTT.

The V gene is TRBV7-9, the J gene TRBJ2-1, with D maybe TRBD1 (6 bases). Trimming removed 8 bases from V and 0 bases from J, with 14 bases in between. Germline-derived CDR1 and CDR2 are SEHNR and FQNEAQ (reference sequence). CDR3 length: 15 residues. DNA for the CDR3: TGTGCCAGCTCTGATACAGGGACCTCCTACAATGAGCAGTTCTTC. It codes for CASSDTGTSYNEQFF.

The table lists this clone with a count of one. V gene TRBV9 combines with J gene TRBJ2-1, with 11 bases aligning to TRBD2. This CDR3 region has 17 residues. Germline V CDR1 and CDR2: SGDLS, YYNGEE. Trimming took 4 bases from V and 6 from J; bases not matched to a gene: 12. For the CDR3, the DNA is TGTGCCAGCAGCCAAAACTTAGCGGGGGGGCCTGGCAATGAGCAGTTCTTC. Translated: CASSQNLAGGPGNEQFF.

The rearrangement links TRBV5-1 to TRBJ1-1, with D tentatively TRBD1 (5 bases). Trimming shortened V by 1 base and J by 5 bases, and 9 bases separated the two germline ends. CDR1 SGHRS and CDR2 YFSETQ come from the germline V gene. CDR3 length: 13 residues. The CDR3 coding sequence is TGCGCCAGCAGCTTGTCGGGACGGACTGAAGCTTTCTTT. It codes for CASSLSGRTEAFF.

Concerning this clone itself: This specimen includes other DNA sequences encoding the same CDR3. V is TRBV6-2 or TRBV6-3 and J is TRBJ2-5; D is unclear. This CDR3 comprises 13 residues. CDR1 and CDR2 from the germline V gene are MNHEY and SVGEGT. Trimming took off 0 bases at V and 5 bases at J, with 7 bases between the two ends. The CDR3 loop reads CASSYSPQETQYF. CDR3 in DNA: TGTGCCAGCAGTTACTCGCCACAGGAGACCCAGTACTTC.

The rearrangement joins TRBV19 to TRBJ2-1, with a weak D call TRBD2 (5 bases). V was trimmed by 1 base and J by 7 bases, leaving 8 bases between them. The CDR3 sequence is 13 residues long. Germline V gene data show CDR1 as LNHDA and CDR2 as SQIVND (reference sequence). CDR3 in DNA: TGTGCCAGTAGTATAGTCAGCGGTAATGAGCAGTTCTTC. Amino acids: CASSIVSGNEQFF.

The V gene is TRBV4-1, the J gene TRBJ2-3, with 7 bases identical to TRBD1. Germline V gene lookup returns CDR1 MGHRA and CDR2 YSYEKL. V was clipped by 0 bases and J by 2 bases; unmatched bases: 8. The CDR3 loop spans 17 amino acids. Here the CDR3 DNA reads TGCGCCAGCAGCCAAGAACAGGGGACAACTGCCACAGATACGCAGTATTTT. This encodes CASSQEQGTTATDTQYF.

The chain combines TRBV27 with TRBJ2-2; D might be TRBD2 (6 bases). This CDR3 is 15 amino acids long. Germline V CDR1 and CDR2: MNHEY, SMNVEV (reference sequence). Trimming cost V 3 bases and J 7 bases, with 15 bases left between them. The CDR3 nucleotides read TGTGCCAGCAGTTTCGGAGGGTACATCGGCGGGGAGCTGTTTTTT. Protein product: CASSFGGYIGGELFF.

The chain links TRBV10-2 to TRBJ1-1, with D unclear. This CDR3 is built from 12 residues. CDR1 is WSHSY and CDR2 is SAAADI in the germline V gene. Trimming stripped 7 bases from V and 11 bases from J, with 17 bases between. The CDR3: CASKSVALEAFF. The CDR3, as DNA: TGCGCCAGCAAGTCGGTCGCGCTAGAGGCTTTCTTT.

CDR3 amino acids: CASSLDLAGDYNEQFF. For the CDR3, the DNA is TGTGCCAGCAGCTTAGATCTAGCGGGGGACTACAATGAGCAGTTCTTC. The chain is built from TRBV7-9 and TRBJ2-1; 10 nucleotides align to TRBD2. The ends lost 1 base at V and 3 bases at J; junction bases unmatched: 3. This CDR3 has 16 amino acids. CDR1 is SEHNR, CDR2 FQNEAQ, per germline (reference sequence).

The gene calls are TRBV6-5 and TRBJ2-5; the D gene is possibly TRBD2 (6 bases). Trimming removed 6 bases at V and 5 bases at J, with 13 bases between. This CDR3 has 13 amino acids. The germline V gene has CDR1 MNHEY and CDR2 SVGAGI. CDR3 residues: CASSFLAAETQYF. CDR3 bases: TGTGCCAGCAGCTTCTTAGCGGCGGAGACCCAGTACTTC.

The genes are TRBV28 and TRBJ1-3, with a weak D call TRBD1 (5 bases). The V end was cut by 5 bases, the J end by 5 bases, with 31 bases between. Germline CDR1 reads MDHEN; CDR2 reads SYDVKM. The CDR3 contains 20 residues. Here the CDR3 reads CASSTYGGVAELTRRNTIYF. The CDR3 coding sequence is TGTGCCAGCAGTACTTATGGAGGGGTGGCGGAGCTTACGCGGAGAAACACCATATATTTT.

The chain is built from TRBV3-1 (or the pseudogene TRBV3-2) and TRBJ1-3; tentatively, D is TRBD1 (5 bases). This CDR3 contains 16 residues. Germline values: CDR1 LGHDT, CDR2 YNNKEL (reference sequence). Trimming took 2 bases from V and 2 from J, leaving 13 bases between them. The CDR3 nucleotides read TGTGCCAGCAGCCAACTCGCCCAGGGAACTGGAAACACCATATATTTT. Encoded protein: CASSQLAQGTGNTIYF.

The chain combines TRBV21-1 with TRBJ2-5; TRBD2 is the table's D call and was not checked against the DNA. TRBV21-1 is described as a pseudogene. This CDR3 region has 17 residues. The DNA of the CDR3 is TGTGCCAGCAGCAAAGCGAGACTAGCGGGAGTACAAGAGACCCAGTACTTC. Protein product: CASSKARLAGVQETQYF.